One and the same sample provided the 29 T cell receptor beta chains below, sequenced in a study of T cell responses to AZD1222 COVID-19 vaccine. Clones were read by immunoSEQ multiplex PCR, and TCRdb kept only the in-frame ones, dropping some. Altogether around 33,000 clones are present, approximately 89% being singletons, with the ten largest covering 45% to 50%. The sequences come from peripheral blood, collected on day 0 of AZD1222 vaccination. The receptors here all came from an adult in good health.

The chain carries TRBV18 and TRBJ2-5, with D unclear. The germline gives CDR1 KGHSH, CDR2 LQKENI. V lost 0 bases and J 5 bases, leaving 10 bases between the germline ends. The CDR3 has 14 amino acids. The CDR3: CASSPPNSFETQYF. CDR3 coding DNA: TGTGCCAGCTCACCACCTAATAGTTTCGAGACCCAGTACTTC.

The V and J genes are TRBV6-5 and TRBJ1-1; no reliable D call. The CDR3 contains 14 residues. Trimming pared 2 bases from V and 3 bases from J, leaving 10 bases between. Germline V gives CDR1 MNHEY, CDR2 SVGAGI. In nucleotides, the CDR3 is TGTGCCAGCAGTTACGTCGGACCCCACACTGAAGCTTTCTTT. It encodes CASSYVGPHTEAFF.

V and J are TRBV19 and TRBJ1-5, with D possibly TRBD1 on 5 matching bases. V lost 7 bases to trimming and J lost 0 bases, with 16 bases between them. Germline-derived CDR1 and CDR2 are LNHDA and SQIVND (reference sequence). This CDR3 comprises 16 residues. The CDR3 DNA follows: TGTGCCAGTAAAAACGGGGGAGCCAATAGCAATCAGCCCCAGCATTTT. It encodes CASKNGGANSNQPQHF.

V and J are TRBV4-2 and TRBJ1-5; the D is unclear. Trimming took 0 bases from V and 5 from J, leaving 8 bases between them. Germline lookup yields CDR1 LGHNA and CDR2 YNFKEQ. This CDR3 contains 14 residues. The chain's CDR3 is CASSQDTSYQPQHF. The CDR3 DNA sequence: TGTGCCAGCAGCCAAGATACTTCTTATCAGCCCCAGCATTTT.

The genes are TRBV6-2 or TRBV6-3 and TRBJ2-1, with 7 bases identical to TRBD2. The CDR3 runs to 16 residues. Germline V CDR1 and CDR2: MNHEY, SVGEGT. The ends lost 6 bases at V and 4 bases at J; junction bases unmatched: 12. The CDR3 sequence is CASSRPRGGGYNEQFF. In DNA form, the CDR3 reads TGTGCCAGCAGCCGACCTAGGGGCGGGGGTTACAATGAGCAGTTCTTC.

The chain uses TRBV18 and TRBJ1-6; the D gene is possibly TRBD1 (5 bases). The length of the CDR3 is 14 residues. The V end was cut by 3 bases, the J end by 8 bases, with 11 bases between. CDR1 and CDR2 (germline): KGHSH, LQKENI. CDR3 protein: CASSPRGVDSPLHF. The CDR3 nucleotides read TGTGCCAGCTCACCTCGAGGGGTGGATTCACCCCTCCACTTT.

This chain links TRBV5-1 with TRBJ2-1, with 7 positions matching TRBD2. CDR1 is SGHRS and CDR2 is YFSETQ in the germline V gene. After removal of 3 bases from V and 1 base from J, the junction contained 10 bases not matched to a gene. This CDR3 has 17 residues. The CDR3 sequence: CASSYGLTSVSYNEQFF. The CDR3 DNA reads TGCGCCAGCAGCTATGGACTAACTAGCGTTTCCTACAATGAGCAGTTCTTC.

The sample holds a few counts of this clone. The chain employs TRBV30 and TRBJ1-1; TRBD1 agrees at 8 bases. The germline V gene has CDR1 GTSNPN and CDR2 SVGIG (reference sequence). The CDR3 has 16 residues. The V and J ends lost 4 bases and 3 bases, in that order; junction bases with no gene match: 13. Here the CDR3 DNA reads TGTGCCTGGACCACCAGGGGGCCGCGACCAGACACTGAAGCTTTCTTT. Translated: CAWTTRGPRPDTEAFF.

The chain carries TRBV19 and TRBJ1-4, with a weak D call TRBD1 (5 bases). The CDR3 is 15 residues long. Germline CDR1 LNHDA, CDR2 SQIVND (reference sequence). With 6 bases removed from V and 10 bases from J, the gap between germline ends came to 21 bases. This CDR3 reads CASSYTGPNRIKLFF. The CDR3 coding sequence is TGTGCCAGTAGCTACACAGGCCCCAACCGGATAAAACTGTTTTTT.

This clone was observed a single time. The chain combines TRBV5-1 with TRBJ1-4, with D unclear. This CDR3 comprises 14 residues. Per germline, CDR1 SGHRS and CDR2 YFSETQ. The germline V and J ends were trimmed by 1 base and 4 bases, with 8 bases remaining between them. The CDR3 sequence: CASSLFGHNEKLFF. The CDR3 DNA is TGCGCCAGCAGCTTGTTTGGCCATAATGAAAAACTGTTTTTT.

The chain links TRBV11-2 to TRBJ1-1; no reliable D call. Germline CDR1 SGHAT, CDR2 FQNNGV. The CDR3 is 14 residues long. The germline V and J ends were trimmed by 5 bases and 2 bases, with 12 bases remaining between them. The CDR3 is CASSKLRENTEAFF. CDR3 sequence (DNA): TGTGCCAGCAGCAAATTACGCGAAAACACTGAAGCTTTCTTT.

V is TRBV9 and J is TRBJ1-6; D perhaps matches TRBD1 (5 bases). The CDR3 is 16 residues long. Looked up from germline, CDR1 is SGDLS and CDR2 is YYNGEE. Trimming left V 4 bases short and J 9 bases short, with 20 bases between. The CDR3 nucleotides read TGTGCCAGCAGCCAACCGATCGGGACCAGTGGTTCACCCCTCCACTTT. Its translation is CASSQPIGTSGSPLHF.

The chain is built from TRBV4-2 and TRBJ1-3; 9 bases are a match to TRBD1. The CDR3 covers 16 residues. The ends lost 3 bases at V and 5 bases at J; junction bases unmatched: 8. CDR1 LGHNA and CDR2 YNFKEQ come from the germline V gene. CDR3 sequence: CASSQSLGTGRNTIYF. The CDR3 DNA reads as TGTGCCAGCAGCCAGAGCCTCGGGACAGGGAGAAACACCATATATTTT.

The V gene is TRBV30, the J gene TRBJ1-1; a possible D gene is TRBD1 (5 bases). The CDR3 has 13 amino acids. Trimming cost V 1 base and J 5 bases, with 11 bases left between them. Germline V lookup: CDR1 GTSNPN, CDR2 SVGIG (reference sequence). The CDR3 DNA follows: TGTGCCTGGAGTGAGGCAGGGAAGACTGAAGCTTTCTTT. This gives the protein CAWSEAGKTEAFF. Full variable domain (rest looked up from reference TRBV30 and TRBJ1-1): SQTIHQWPATLVQPVGSPLSLECTVEGTSNPNLYWYRQAAGRGLQLLFYSVGIGQISSEVPQNLSASRPQDRQFILSSKKLLLSDSGFYLCAWSEAGKTEAFFGQGTRLTVV.

The V call is TRBV7-2, the J call TRBJ1-3; 7 positions match TRBD1. The J segment lost 7 bases and the V segment lost 5 bases, leaving 8 bases of the junction unmatched. The CDR3 consists of 14 residues. CDR1 and CDR2 from the germline V gene are SGHTA and FQGNSA. CDR3 residues: CASSPVAGGNTIYF. The CDR3 DNA follows: TGTGCCAGCAGCCCCGTGGCAGGGGGGAACACCATATATTTT.

The chain recombines TRBV4-3 with TRBJ1-6; D ambiguous. Trimming removed 0 bases from V and 11 bases from J, with 14 bases in between. The germline gives CDR1 LGHNA, CDR2 YSLEER. This CDR3 is 15 amino acids long. CDR3 sequence (DNA): TGCGCCAGCAGCCAAGACCCGCGGGTCGGGACACCCCTCCACTTT. Protein: CASSQDPRVGTPLHF.

The CDR3 DNA sequence: TGTGCCAGCAGCTTACGTGTACAGGTTAACACAGATACGCAGTATTTT. Translation gives CASSLRVQVNTDTQYF. This chain connects TRBV7-9 to TRBJ2-3, with a tentative D call TRBD1 (5 bases). Germline loops: CDR1 SEHNR, CDR2 FQNEAQ (reference sequence). V was pared by 2 bases and J by 2 bases, with 14 bases between. This CDR3 contains 16 residues.

The chain combines TRBV5-1 with TRBJ2-2; the D gene is possibly TRBD2 (6 bases). V dropped 0 bases and J dropped 2 bases, with 11 bases sitting between them. CDR1 and CDR2 from the germline V gene are SGHRS and YFSETQ. This CDR3 has 16 residues. CDR3 residues: CASSLAVGGNTGELFF. The CDR3 DNA sequence: TGCGCCAGCAGCTTGGCTGTGGGGGGAAACACCGGGGAGCTGTTTTTT.

The chain recombines TRBV14 with TRBJ1-6; tentative D call: TRBD1 (5 bases). The V gene's germline CDR1 is SGHDN and CDR2 FVKESK. The V end was cut by 4 bases, the J end by 7 bases, with 11 bases between. The CDR3 runs to 14 residues. In DNA form, the CDR3 reads TGTGCCAGCAGCCCGAACGGGGGGAATTCACCCCTCCACTTT. Translation gives CASSPNGGNSPLHF. The full variable domain, in which reference TRBV14 and TRBJ1-6 provide the parts outside the CDR3, is EAGVTQFPSHSVIEKGQTVTLRCDPISGHDNLYWYRRVMGKEIKFLLHFVKESKQDESGMPNNRFLAERTGGTYSTLKVQPAELEDSGVYFCASSPNGGNSPLHFGNGTRLTVT.

In its sample, this clone was seen once. This chain uses TRBV6-5 with TRBJ2-3; D ambiguous. The CDR3 is 14 amino acids. With 6 bases removed from V and 6 bases from J, the gap between germline ends came to 16 bases. The germline CDR1 and CDR2 sequences are MNHEY and SVGAGI. The CDR3 sequence is CASRPSWTPDTQYF. DNA for the CDR3: TGTGCCAGCAGACCTTCATGGACCCCTGATACGCAGTATTTT.

V usage is TRBV19 and J usage is TRBJ1-4; 8 bases are a match to TRBD1. This CDR3 contains 14 residues. CDR1 and CDR2 (germline): LNHDA, SQIVND (reference sequence). Unmatched junction bases numbered 12, after V lost 10 bases and J lost 8 bases. The CDR3 region has the DNA TGTGCCACCAAACCGGACAGGGCTGGGGAAAAACTGTTTTTT. Protein sequence: CATKPDRAGEKLFF.

The rearrangement links TRBV3-1 (or the pseudogene TRBV3-2) to TRBJ2-6, with D possibly matching TRBD1 (7 bases). The CDR3 extends over 17 amino acids. V was cut by 4 bases and J by 2 bases, with 15 bases left in between. Germline CDR1 reads LGHDT; CDR2 reads YNNKEL (reference sequence). CDR3 DNA: TGTGCCAGCAGCCTCCGCGGGACAGCGGCTGGGGCCAACGTCCTGACTTTC. Protein sequence: CASSLRGTAAGANVLTF.

The J gene is TRBJ1-3, the V gene TRBV3-1 (or the pseudogene TRBV3-2); D is unresolved. Trimming shortened V by 4 bases and J by 0 bases, and 10 bases separated the two germline ends. The CDR3 extends over 15 amino acids. Germline CDR1 reads LGHDT; CDR2 reads YNNKEL (reference sequence). The CDR3 nucleotides read TGTGCCAGCAGCCCCCCACGCACCTCTGGAAACACCATATATTTT. It codes for CASSPPRTSGNTIYF.

This clone was found once. The CDR3 DNA follows: TGTGCCAGCAGTTACCCACGAGCGGGGGGCGACAATGAGCAGTTCTTC. Its protein is CASSYPRAGGDNEQFF. The chain couples TRBV6-5 to TRBJ2-1; 9 nucleotides agree with TRBD2. Losses at the gene ends were 2 bases for V and 5 bases for J; bases not matched to a gene: 7. This CDR3 is built from 16 residues. Germline V gene lookup returns CDR1 MNHEY and CDR2 SVGAGI.

The rearrangement joins TRBV12-5 to TRBJ1-1; possible D gene TRBD1, 5 bases. The germline gives CDR1 LGHNT, CDR2 FRNRAP. V shed 5 bases and J shed 0 bases, with 13 bases lying between them. The CDR3 runs 15 residues. CDR3 residues: CASGASGFMNTEAFF. In nucleotides, the CDR3 is TGTGCTAGTGGTGCGTCAGGGTTCATGAACACTGAAGCTTTCTTT.

The rearrangement joins TRBV11-3 to TRBJ1-1; D remains ambiguous. Per germline, CDR1 SGHNT and CDR2 YENEEA. This CDR3 comprises 13 residues. Trimming cost V 0 bases and J 3 bases, with 5 bases left between them. This CDR3 is CASSLDQDTEAFF. DNA of the CDR3: TGTGCCAGCAGCTTAGACCAGGACACTGAAGCTTTCTTT.

The V gene is TRBV5-1, the J gene TRBJ2-2; the D call may be TRBD1 or TRBD2 (6 bases each). This CDR3 comprises 17 residues. Trimming left V 0 bases short and J 7 bases short, with 19 bases between. The germline gives CDR1 SGHRS, CDR2 YFSETQ. The CDR3 region is CASSLDSGARVVGELFF. In DNA, the CDR3 is TGCGCCAGCAGCTTGGATTCGGGGGCTAGAGTTGTCGGGGAGCTGTTTTTT. Variable domain in full (rest from reference TRBV5-1 and TRBJ2-2): KAGVTQTPRYLIKTRGQQVTLSCSPISGHRSVSWYQQTPGQGLQFLFEYFSETQRNKGNFPGRFSGRQFSNSRSEMNVSTLELGDSALYLCASSLDSGARVVGELFFGEGSRLTVL.

This clone was counted only a few times. The chain links TRBV7-2 to TRBJ2-3; TRBD1 aligns across 7 bases. Germline assignment: CDR1 SGHTA and CDR2 FQGNSA. V trimming: 5 bases; J trimming: 0 bases; junction bases outside the gene matches: 8. The CDR3 length is 16 residues. CDR3: CASSQRQGGSTDTQYF. As DNA, the CDR3 is TGTGCCAGCAGCCAGCGACAGGGCGGGAGCACAGATACGCAGTATTTT.

The genes are TRBV4-1 and TRBJ1-4, with unresolved D. V was clipped by 3 bases and J by 3 bases, with 20 bases between them. This CDR3 is built from 18 residues. Per germline, CDR1 MGHRA and CDR2 YSYEKL. The CDR3 sequence: CASSQVDMGILSNEKLFF. In DNA form, the CDR3 reads TGCGCCAGCAGCCAGGTAGACATGGGGATACTCTCTAATGAAAAACTGTTTTTT.